This T cell receptor beta chain was obtained from a study of blood T cells in healthy people across ages. General study results and limits: Getting older went along with TCR beta diversity per million T cells dropping roughly linearly.

The germline V gene encodes CDR1 MNHNS and CDR2 SASEGT. This CDR3 region has 16 residues. The V gene end was trimmed by 4 bases and the J gene end by 5 bases; junction bases not matched to a gene: 11. For this clonotype: The antigen is unknown.

Together with a sample-barcoded 5' primer, a J-beta primer mix was included in a second PCR lasting roughly 6 to 12 cycles. TCRdb passed the 5' RACE reads through MiXCR, listing each CDR3 protein once. The sample has 600,000 or so distinct CDR3 sequences; over 20% are singletons. The receptor's source is a man in his sixties or seventies in good health. The V and J genes are TRBV6-1 and TRBJ2-1; 7 nucleotides agree with TRBD2. The sequenced sample was blood. The CDR3 DNA reads TGTGCCAGCAGTGCTAACGGCGGGAGCAAAAACAATGAGCAGTTCTTC. Amino acid sequence: CASSANGGSKNNEQFF.